This T cell receptor (beta chain) was identified during a study of T-cell reconstitution after alpha-beta-depleted transplantation in children (dated by TCRdb to the mid-2010s). Concerning the study at large: T-cell immune reconstitution after TCRalphabeta/CD19-depleted allogeneic hematopoietic cell transplantation in children was quantitatively tracked in the study by means of TCR repertoire profiling.

The sample's treatment or condition label, decoded: allogeneic hematopoietic cell transplantation with graft depleted of TCRalphabeta T cells and CD19 B cells. Transplant recipients were children who received TCRalphabeta/CD19-depleted allogeneic hematopoietic cell grafts. V is shortened by 3 bases, J by 9 bases, and the region joining them spans 12 bases. CDR1 and CDR2 (MGHRA, YSYEKL) derive from the germline V gene. The CDR3, cysteine through phenylalanine, is 13 amino acids long. The only DNA kept is the CDR3, 39 bases in frame from the first base. This clonotype appeared a few times. Its antigen remains undetermined. Per-nucleotide qualities are absent, and no much larger clonotype sits a single base away. General conclusions and limits of the study: In some patients, the high TCRbeta diversity seen at day 60 was put down to recipient T cells and intrathymic progenitors that had survived conditioning. The frequencies of hyperexpanded clones fell over the following months, and after one year, T-cell counts and TCRbeta diversity were mostly attributed to newly produced T cells. Apparently early alphabetaT-cell count recovery about two months after transplant reportedly relied on only several hundred rapidly expanded clones derived from non-depleted graft cells.

The library was produced with PCR. Sequencing was carried out with an Illumina HiSeq 2500. TCR library preparation used molecular barcoding, with unique molecular identifiers applied to normalize quantification of the TCRbeta repertoire. TCRdb reprocessed the public reads (quality trimming at Q25 with fastp, clone calling with MiXCR) and kept in-frame beta chains. All rows with the same CDR3 protein become a single entry with the most common DNA and genes. A total of some 220,000 distinct CDR3 sequences appear in this sample, roughly a tenth of them only once. The ten largest clones represent approximately 28% of the sample.

The V and J segments used are TRBV4-1 and TRBJ2-4; the D gene may be TRBD1 or TRBD2, since each aligns over 5 bases. The sample consisted of PBMCs, taken before TCRalphabeta/CD19-depleted stem cell transplant. The TCR sequence derives from a child younger than two with acute myeloid leukemia, due to receive a stem cell transplant. The CDR3 is CASSQSPGSIQYF. The base sequence is TGCGCCAGCAGCCAGTCCCCAGGGAGCATTCAGTACTTC.